A selection of T cell receptor beta chains follows, all from one sample in a study of T cells in Graves' hyperthyroidism and ophthalmopathy. Via MiXCR, TCRdb re-called the multiplex PCR reads, giving one row per CDR3 protein. The sample records around 350,000 distinct CDR3 sequences, roughly 14% being singletons. Sequenced: blood. Receptors were obtained from a woman aged 18-29 years with Graves' hyperthyroidism that later progressed to Graves' ophthalmopathy. CDR3s include the opening cysteine and the closing phenylalanine or tryptophan. A D gene is named only where the DNA matches it firmly.

V gene	CDR3 length	D gene	J gene	CDR3 protein
TRBV11-2	16	.	TRBJ2-7	CASSIGSGVVAYEQYF
TRBV7-9	12	.	TRBJ2-6	CAGGFGANVLTF
TRBV6-9	15	.	TRBJ2-2	CASSYGGDRTGELFF
TRBV14	14	.	TRBJ2-3	CASSLNQRTDTQYF
TRBV7-9	15	TRBD1	TRBJ2-7	CASSPPGQGSYEQYF
TRBV28	13	.	TRBJ2-7	CASSFFQRSEQYF
TRBV2	13	TRBD1	TRBJ2-7	CASRGTGRYEQYF
TRBV20-1	14	.	TRBJ2-5	CSARVGSLNRAQYF
TRBV28	18	TRBD2	TRBJ2-1	CASSSNRLAGGGVGEQFF
TRBV6-1	16	.	TRBJ2-7	CASSSSLASSPYEQYF
TRBV6-5	18	.	TRBJ1-5	CASSYSMRDQYSNQPQHF
TRBV4-1	13	.	TRBJ2-7	CASSPGGSGEQYF
TRBV5-1	14	.	TRBJ2-2	CASSLRERTGELFF
TRBV20-1	15	TRBD2	TRBJ2-5	CSAKHPSGMQETQYF
TRBV10-1	14	TRBD1	TRBJ2-2	CASITDRGGGELFF
TRBV6-2/TRBV6-3	12	TRBD1	TRBJ2-7	CASMEGQGEQYF
TRBV7-2	15	TRBD2	TRBJ2-3	CASSYRGGPSDTQYF
TRBV30	12	TRBD2	TRBJ2-1	CAVASGITEQFF
TRBV10-3	17	.	TRBJ2-3	CAINDRRLGREPDTQYF
TRBV6-6	14	.	TRBJ1-2	CASSYSSANYGYTF
TRBV28	14	.	TRBJ2-4	CASSLQGSKNIQYF